The 13 T cell receptor beta chains presented below share a single source sample, sequenced in a study of T cell responses to AZD1222 COVID-19 vaccine. The assay was immunoSEQ multiplex PCR, and TCRdb's table has in-frame clones only and misses some. The table shows some 60,000 clones, with 84% occurring only once. This specimen consisted of peripheral blood, obtained on day 0 of AZD1222 vaccination. The receptor source for this set is an adult in good health.

V usage is TRBV7-9 and J usage is TRBJ2-2; D is uncertain. In germline, CDR1 is SEHNR, CDR2 FQNEAQ (reference sequence). V gave up 7 bases and J gave up 7 bases, with 10 bases separating them. The CDR3 contains 12 residues. The CDR3 loop reads CASTLFGGELFF. As DNA, the CDR3 is TGTGCCAGCACCCTTTTCGGCGGGGAGCTGTTTTTT.

This clone was recorded only once. The rearrangement uses TRBV11-2 and TRBJ2-7, with a tentative D call TRBD1 (5 bases). Trimming stripped 3 bases from V and 6 bases from J, with 12 bases between. The CDR3 has 13 residues. Germline values: CDR1 SGHAT, CDR2 FQNNGV. This CDR3 is CASSFPPGLEQYV. DNA of the CDR3: TGTGCCAGCAGCTTTCCACCAGGGCTCGAGCAGTACGTC.

The V call is TRBV19, the J call TRBJ2-1; no clear D. Per the germline V gene, CDR1 is LNHDA and CDR2 is SQIVND (reference sequence). The CDR3 sequence is 15 residues long. V was trimmed by 1 base and J by 9 bases, leaving 16 bases between them. CDR3 sequence reads: CASSIALVLSSEQFF. Here the CDR3 DNA reads TGTGCCAGTAGTATAGCCCTAGTGCTCTCGAGTGAGCAGTTCTTC.

The chain combines TRBV13 with TRBJ1-5; 8 bases align to TRBD1. There are 17 residues in the CDR3. The junction had 5 bases not matched to a gene; V was cut back by 0 bases and J by 1 base. The germline V gene encodes CDR1 PRHDT and CDR2 FYEKMQ (reference sequence). Here the CDR3 reads CASSLGGQGGSNQPQHF. In nucleotides, the CDR3 is TGTGCCAGCAGCTTAGGAGGACAGGGCGGCAGCAATCAGCCCCAGCATTTT.

CDR3: CASSLISTGTTNQPQHF. In DNA form, the CDR3 reads TGTGCCAGCAGCTTAATTAGCACAGGAACGACCAATCAGCCCCAGCATTTT. The V gene is TRBV7-8, the J gene TRBJ1-5; maybe TRBD1 (5 bases). Germline CDR1 reads SGHVS; CDR2 reads FQNEAQ. This CDR3 region has 17 residues. The V and J ends lost 2 bases and 3 bases respectively, with 17 bases between them.

This clone was observed a few times. The chain joins TRBV21-1 to TRBJ2-3; the D call of TRBD2 is as the table states it, not checked on the DNA. TRBV21-1 is labeled a pseudogene. CDR3 length equals 16 residues. The CDR3 nucleotides are TGTGCCAGCTCAGCAAAGAGAGGGAGATACACAGATACGCAGTATTTT. Translation: CASSAKRGRYTDTQYF.

The chain combines TRBV6-5 with TRBJ1-2; 8 nucleotides line up with TRBD1. The germline V gene has CDR1 MNHEY and CDR2 SVGAGI. This CDR3 region has 12 residues. The V and J ends lost 6 bases and 8 bases, in that order; junction bases with no gene match: 5. The CDR3 nucleotides are TGTGCCAGCAGCCTAGGACAGGGAGGCTACACCTTC. It translates to CASSLGQGGYTF.

This clone was detected a few times. The chain couples TRBV11-1 to TRBJ1-2, with a weak D call TRBD1 (6 bases). The CDR3 extends over 14 amino acids. V was cut by 6 bases and J by 3 bases, with 14 bases left in between. Per germline, CDR1 SGHAT and CDR2 FQDESV (reference sequence). DNA for the CDR3: TGTGCCAGCAGTACAGGGTGGAGGGACTATGGCTACACCTTC. This sequence encodes CASSTGWRDYGYTF.

The chain carries TRBV9 and TRBJ2-2; D is undetermined. Trimming pared 0 bases from V and 2 bases from J, leaving 11 bases between. The CDR3 sequence is 16 residues long. Looked up from germline, CDR1 is SGDLS and CDR2 is YYNGEE. CDR3 region: CASSVGVAGNTGELFF. CDR3 bases: TGTGCCAGCAGCGTAGGAGTCGCAGGCAACACCGGGGAGCTGTTTTTT.

The V call is TRBV6-5, the J call TRBJ2-7; 7 nucleotides agree with TRBD1. The CDR3 is made up of 14 amino acids. V dropped 6 bases and J dropped 1; count of bases not matched to a gene: 6. Germline V gives CDR1 MNHEY, CDR2 SVGAGI. CDR3 nucleotides: TGTGCCAGCAGAACCGGGACAGAGTCCTACGAGCAGTACTTC. Translating gives CASRTGTESYEQYF.

The chain combines TRBV5-1 with TRBJ2-1; either TRBD1 or TRBD2 may supply D (5 bases each). Trimming shortened V by 0 bases and J by 7 bases, and 14 bases separated the two germline ends. The V gene's germline CDR1 is SGHRS and CDR2 YFSETQ. The CDR3 has 15 amino acids. In DNA form, the CDR3 reads TGCGCCAGCAGCTTGGGAGGGGCTAGCATAAATGAGCAGTTCTTC. It yields the protein CASSLGGASINEQFF.

The V call is TRBV15, the J call TRBJ1-4, with 9 bases fitting TRBD1. J was trimmed by 13 bases and V by 1 base; bases with no gene match: 4. The CDR3 consists of 13 residues. The germline V gene encodes CDR1 LNHNV and CDR2 YYDKDF (reference sequence). CDR3 region: CATSRGQGGGLFF. DNA for the CDR3: TGTGCCACCAGCAGAGGACAGGGGGGAGGACTGTTTTTT.

The V gene is TRBV18, the J gene TRBJ1-4, with 9 positions matching TRBD1. J gave up 5 bases and V 0 bases, and 1 base lay outside the gene matches. Germline values: CDR1 KGHSH, CDR2 LQKENI. CDR3 length: 15 residues. Written as DNA, the CDR3 is TGTGCCAGCTCACCACCTGGACAGGGGAATGAAAAACTGTTTTTT. Encoded protein: CASSPPGQGNEKLFF.